A single sample is the source of the 32 T cell receptor beta chains below, sequenced in a study of blood T cell repertoires in COVID-19. TCRdb keeps only in-frame clones here, not all; method: immunoSEQ multiplex PCR. The table records roughly 250,000 clones, approximately 86% of them present only once. Sequenced material: PBMCs or T cells enriched from blood (not recorded which). The receptor source for this set is a woman aged 45-65 years who had recovered from COVID-19.

The gene calls are TRBV4-2 and TRBJ2-3; possible D gene TRBD2, 6 bases. Trimming removed 2 bases from V and 2 bases from J, with 11 bases in between. The CDR3 is 15 amino acids. Germline CDR1 reads LGHNA; CDR2 reads YNFKEQ. The CDR3 bases are TGTGCCAGCAGCCAAACTAGCTTATCCACAGATACGCAGTATTTT. Protein product: CASSQTSLSTDTQYF.

The chain carries TRBV2 and TRBJ1-1; D gene ambiguous. This CDR3 is built from 12 residues. Trimming shortened V by 7 bases and J by 2 bases, and 8 bases separated the two germline ends. Germline values: CDR1 SNHLY, CDR2 FYNNEI. The CDR3 DNA follows: TGTGCCAGCAAAGGAGAAAACACTGAAGCTTTCTTT. Residues: CASKGENTEAFF. The full variable domain, in which reference TRBV2 and TRBJ1-1 provide the parts outside the CDR3, is EPEVTQTPSHQVTQMGQEVILRCVPISNHLYFYWYRQILGQKVEFLVSFYNNEISEKSEIFDDQFSVERPDGSNFTLKIRSTKLEDSAMYFCASKGENTEAFFGQGTRLTVV.

The chain has TRBV7-9 and TRBJ2-2; D ambiguous. The CDR3 has 15 amino acids. The germline V gene encodes CDR1 SEHNR and CDR2 FQNEAQ (reference sequence). Trimming took 0 bases from V and 6 from J, leaving 11 bases between them. This CDR3 is CASSLAYQRPGELFF. The CDR3 DNA reads as TGTGCCAGCAGCTTAGCCTACCAGCGACCCGGGGAGCTGTTTTTT. The variable domain in full, completed from reference TRBV7-9 and TRBJ2-2, reads DTGVSQNPRHKITKRGQNVTFRCDPISEHNRLYWYRQTLGQGPEFLTYFQNEAQLEKSRLLSDRFSAERPKGSFSTLEIQRTEQGDSAMYLCASSLAYQRPGELFFGEGSRLTVL.

V gene TRBV9 combines with J gene TRBJ2-2; D perhaps matches TRBD2 (6 bases). The CDR3 runs to 15 residues. CDR1 and CDR2 from the germline V gene are SGDLS and YYNGEE. V was pared by 0 bases and J by 6 bases, with 12 bases between. In nucleotides, the CDR3 is TGTGCCAGCAGCGTAGACGGGAGAACCGCCGGGGAGCTGTTTTTT. It specifies CASSVDGRTAGELFF.

The chain has TRBV28 and TRBJ1-2; the match to TRBD1 covers 8 bases. Trimming cost V 5 bases and J 8 bases; bases outside gene matches: 13. This CDR3 region has 15 residues. CDR1 is MDHEN, CDR2 SYDVKM, per germline. The CDR3 loop reads CASSIYWSGGEGYTF. CDR3 nucleotide sequence: TGTGCCAGCAGTATTTATTGGTCAGGGGGCGAAGGCTACACCTTC.

The chain links TRBV12-5 to TRBJ2-3; 9 nucleotides line up with TRBD2. Trimming cost V 4 bases and J 3 bases; bases outside gene matches: 8. This CDR3 has 16 residues. Germline CDR1 LGHNT, CDR2 FRNRAP. CDR3 sequence (DNA): TGTGCTAGTGGTTCCTCCGGGCTAGCGGGAACAGATACGCAGTATTTT. This codes for CASGSSGLAGTDTQYF.

This chain joins TRBV5-4 and TRBJ2-5, with 13 bases lining up with TRBD2. In germline, CDR1 is SGHNT, CDR2 YYREEE (reference sequence). The CDR3 has 16 amino acids. With 4 bases clipped from V and 5 bases from J, the junction kept 8 bases outside the gene matches. CDR3 sequence: CASSSGTSGKVETQYF. In DNA form, the CDR3 reads TGTGCCAGCAGCAGCGGGACTAGCGGGAAGGTTGAGACCCAGTACTTC.

The chain links TRBV4-1 to TRBJ1-2; the D is unclear. Germline V lookup: CDR1 MGHRA, CDR2 YSYEKL. The V and J ends lost 0 bases and 4 bases respectively, with 12 bases between them. The length of the CDR3 is 15 residues. The CDR3 bases are TGCGCCAGCAGCCAAGATTGGGCCCAAGGCTATGGCTACACCTTC. Translating it yields CASSQDWAQGYGYTF.

The CDR3 DNA follows: TGTGCCAGCAGCCCCCTGGGGGGGGGCACTGAGCAGTACTTC. Residues: CASSPLGGGTEQYF. The rearrangement links TRBV7-3 to TRBJ2-7; perhaps TRBD2 as D (7 bases). Deletions cut 5 bases from V and 7 bases from J, with 18 bases between. Germline lookup yields CDR1 SGHTA and CDR2 FQGTGA. The CDR3 is 14 amino acids.

This clone was observed a few times. As DNA, the CDR3 is TGTGCCACCCAGACAGGGAACTATGGCTACACCTTC. Protein: CATQTGNYGYTF. The V gene is TRBV15, the J gene TRBJ1-2; 7 positions match TRBD1. The J segment lost 2 bases and the V segment lost 8 bases, leaving 2 bases of the junction unmatched. The CDR3 has 12 residues. Germline V CDR1 and CDR2: LNHNV, YYDKDF (reference sequence).

Only a few counts were recorded for this clone. The rearrangement uses TRBV18 and TRBJ2-1; 10 positions match TRBD2. V shed 5 bases, J shed 5 bases, and the junction held 6 bases outside the gene matches. Germline values: CDR1 KGHSH, CDR2 LQKENI. The CDR3 consists of 15 residues. The chain's CDR3 is CASSAGTSANNEQFF. CDR3 DNA: TGTGCCAGCTCAGCCGGGACTAGCGCCAACAATGAGCAGTTCTTC.

The count of this clone is one. The chain combines TRBV6-5 with TRBJ2-5; TRBD2 might be the D (6 bases). Germline assignment: CDR1 MNHEY and CDR2 SVGAGI. The CDR3 is 14 residues long. Trimming pared 6 bases from V and 4 bases from J, leaving 15 bases between. CDR3 in amino acids: CASRSARRGETQYF. CDR3 coding DNA: TGTGCCAGCAGATCAGCTAGGCGGGGAGAGACCCAGTACTTC.

The chain links TRBV30 to TRBJ2-7, with D possibly TRBD2 on 6 matching bases. Germline V CDR1 and CDR2: GTSNPN, SVGIG (reference sequence). This CDR3 spans 12 amino acids. Trimming removed 5 bases at V and 4 bases at J, with 12 bases between. CDR3 sequence: CAWGPTRYEQYF. The CDR3 DNA sequence: TGTGCCTGGGGCCCGACTAGGTACGAGCAGTACTTC.

The count of this clone is one. This sequence joins TRBV28 and TRBJ2-7; maybe TRBD1 (6 bases). V lost 3 bases, J lost 2 bases, and 14 bases lay in between. The CDR3 covers 15 residues. The V gene's germline CDR1 is MDHEN and CDR2 SYDVKM. The CDR3 bases are TGTGCCAGCAGTTTCTACGGGTACAGGGCCTACGAGCAGTACTTC. Amino acid sequence: CASSFYGYRAYEQYF.

The chain is built from TRBV28 and TRBJ2-7, with D possibly matching TRBD1 (6 bases). Germline CDR1 reads MDHEN; CDR2 reads SYDVKM. The V gene lost 5 bases and the J gene lost 3 bases, with 17 bases spanning the gap. The CDR3 totals 15 residues. The CDR3 DNA reads as TGTGCCAGCAGTGAGACCGGACAGTTCGACTACGAGCAGTACTTC. Encoded protein: CASSETGQFDYEQYF.

The genes are TRBV27 and TRBJ1-5; D ambiguous. CDR1 and CDR2 from the germline V gene are MNHEY and SMNVEV (reference sequence). CDR3 length equals 12 residues. Trimming took 6 bases from V and 5 from J, leaving 8 bases between them. The CDR3, as DNA: TGTGCCAGCAGCCCCAATTATCAGCCCCAGCATTTT. This gives the protein CASSPNYQPQHF.

The V and J genes are TRBV18 and TRBJ2-1, with 9 bases lining up with TRBD2. V trimming: 4 bases; J trimming: 7 bases; junction bases outside the gene matches: 14. Germline V gene data show CDR1 as KGHSH and CDR2 as LQKENI. This CDR3 contains 17 residues. The CDR3, as DNA: TGTGCCAGCTCACGGGGGACCATAGCGGGAGAGGGAAATGAGCAGTTCTTC. Its translation: CASSRGTIAGEGNEQFF.

This clone was picked up one time. This chain joins TRBV6-6 and TRBJ1-3; 8 bases are a match to TRBD1. V was clipped by 4 bases and J by 4 bases; unmatched bases: 3. The length of the CDR3 is 14 residues. Germline V gene data show CDR1 as MNHNY and CDR2 as SVGAGI (reference sequence). Here the CDR3 DNA reads TGTGCCAGCAGTTCACGGGACAGGGGAAACACCATATATTTT. This encodes CASSSRDRGNTIYF.

This chain links TRBV19 with TRBJ2-1, with 11 bases fitting TRBD2. V lost 7 bases and J lost 7; bases outside the gene matches: 12. There are 16 residues in the CDR3. The germline V gene has CDR1 LNHDA and CDR2 SQIVND (reference sequence). The CDR3 region is CASKKQHGLAGNEQFF. The CDR3 DNA reads as TGTGCCAGTAAGAAGCAGCACGGACTAGCGGGTAATGAGCAGTTCTTC.

The rearrangement joins TRBV3-1 (or the pseudogene TRBV3-2) to TRBJ2-7; TRBD2 agrees at 9 bases. V shed 0 bases, J shed 4 bases, and the junction held 13 bases outside the gene matches. Germline CDR1 is LGHDT and CDR2 is YNNKEL (reference sequence). The CDR3 covers 18 residues. The CDR3 nucleotides read TGTGCCAGCAGCCAAGATACGGTCGGGCGGGAGGGCCGGTACGAGCAGTACTTC. Amino acids: CASSQDTVGREGRYEQYF.

The chain combines TRBV4-1 with TRBJ2-7; D gene uncertain. V lost 0 bases and J lost 5, with 11 bases in between. Germline V gene lookup returns CDR1 MGHRA and CDR2 YSYEKL. The CDR3 consists of 14 residues. DNA for the CDR3: TGCGCCAGCAGCCAAGATCGGGTGTTGGACGAGCAGTACTTC. Its translation: CASSQDRVLDEQYF.

Concerning this clone: The sample carries other DNA sequences with the same CDR3. This sequence joins TRBV20-1 and TRBJ2-3, with TRBD2 as a possible D gene (5 bases). The V gene lost 5 bases and the J gene lost 5 bases, with 8 bases spanning the gap. The CDR3 length is 11 residues. Germline assignment: CDR1 DFQATT and CDR2 SNEGSKA (reference sequence). The CDR3 nucleotides are TGCAGTGCTCTTGGAGGAGATACGCAGTATTTT. It translates to CSALGGDTQYF.

The chain joins TRBV19 to TRBJ2-2; tentatively, D is TRBD2 (5 bases). The CDR3 consists of 16 residues. V shed 7 bases and J shed 0 bases, with 15 bases lying between them. Germline CDR1 LNHDA, CDR2 SQIVND (reference sequence). The CDR3, as DNA: TGTGCCAGTACCATCGAAGAGGGATCGAACACCGGGGAGCTGTTTTTT. Translating it yields CASTIEEGSNTGELFF.

This rearrangement joins TRBV19 to TRBJ1-2; D remains unclear. This CDR3 region has 14 residues. V was pared by 9 bases and J by 4 bases, with 18 bases between. Germline-derived CDR1 and CDR2 are LNHDA and SQIVND (reference sequence). The CDR3 loop reads CASTPGVSGYGYTF. CDR3 DNA: TGTGCCAGCACCCCGGGAGTCTCCGGCTATGGCTACACCTTC.

This clone showed up just a few times. This chain connects TRBV28 to TRBJ1-6; TRBD1 agrees at 8 bases. Germline values: CDR1 MDHEN, CDR2 SYDVKM. This CDR3 comprises 15 residues. The trim removed 5 bases at V and 7 bases at J, leaving 7 bases unmatched. As DNA, the CDR3 is TGTGCCAGCAGTCCGAGGGACAGGCAGAATTCACCCCTCCACTTT. Its translation is CASSPRDRQNSPLHF.

This rearrangement joins TRBV6-6 to TRBJ2-7, with 7 bases identical to TRBD1. This CDR3 has 13 amino acids. The germline V gene encodes CDR1 MNHNY and CDR2 SVGAGI (reference sequence). V gave up 5 bases and J gave up 5 bases; unmatched junction bases: 6. CDR3 amino acids: CASSADRVNEQYF. The DNA of the CDR3 is TGTGCCAGCAGTGCAGACAGGGTCAACGAGCAGTACTTC.

The chain combines TRBV9 with TRBJ2-7; D may be TRBD1 (6 bases). The germline V and J ends were trimmed by 0 bases and 6 bases, with 10 bases remaining between them. Germline loops: CDR1 SGDLS, CDR2 YYNGEE. The length of the CDR3 is 13 residues. Here the CDR3 DNA reads TGTGCCAGCAGCGTAGTAACAGGGTCCGAGCAGTACTTC. The encoded protein is CASSVVTGSEQYF.

The chain has TRBV27 and TRBJ1-5, with D possibly matching TRBD1 (5 bases). Germline V gives CDR1 MNHEY, CDR2 SMNVEV (reference sequence). The CDR3 loop spans 13 amino acids. V lost 6 bases, J lost 0 bases, and 6 bases lay in between. The CDR3 coding sequence is TGTGCCAGCAGAGGACATAGCAATCAGCCCCAGCATTTT. Encoded protein: CASRGHSNQPQHF.

J is TRBJ2-1 and V is TRBV6-4, with 12 bases identical to TRBD2. Germline loops: CDR1 MRHNA, CDR2 SNTAGT. This CDR3 is built from 15 residues. The J segment lost 9 bases and the V segment lost 6 bases, leaving 9 bases of the junction unmatched. CDR3 nucleotides: TGTGCCAGCAGCAGACTAGCGGGAGTGTCGGGTGAGCAGTTCTTC. Protein: CASSRLAGVSGEQFF.

The chain is built from TRBV7-9 and TRBJ2-1, with D possibly TRBD1 on 7 matching bases. The V end was cut by 3 bases, the J end by 9 bases, with 30 bases between. The germline CDR1 and CDR2 sequences are SEHNR and FQNEAQ (reference sequence). The CDR3 is 19 residues long. This CDR3 is CASSFKRGRDGPPRGEQFF. CDR3 bases: TGTGCCAGCAGCTTTAAAAGGGGGCGGGACGGTCCCCCTCGCGGTGAGCAGTTCTTC.

The chain couples TRBV10-3 to TRBJ1-1; no clear D. V was cut by 4 bases and J by 4 bases, with 7 bases left in between. Looked up from germline, CDR1 is ENHRY and CDR2 is SYGVKD. The CDR3 totals 12 residues. The CDR3 DNA sequence: TGTGCCATCAGTGCGCGGGGCACTGAAGCTTTCTTT. This gives the protein CAISARGTEAFF.

This clone has more than one count but fewer than ten. The chain recombines TRBV3-1 (or the pseudogene TRBV3-2) with TRBJ2-7; TRBD2 aligns across 9 bases. Germline loops: CDR1 LGHDT, CDR2 YNNKEL (reference sequence). The V and J ends lost 4 bases and 7 bases, in that order; junction bases with no gene match: 11. The CDR3 is 15 residues long. CDR3 sequence (DNA): TGTGCCAGCAGCCTCAGCGGGAGCGCGGGAGGGGAGCAGTACTTC. Its translation: CASSLSGSAGGEQYF.